Given below is one T cell receptor (beta chain) in context. Its specificity is unknown. TCRdb called the 5' RACE reads again in MiXCR, with one record for every CDR3 protein. The repertoire holds approximately 550,000 distinct CDR3 sequences, approximately 12% seen once, with under 7.5% in the top ten. Germline CDR1 is MNHEY and CDR2 is SVGEGT. The CDR3 sequence is 18 residues long. The junction had 17 bases not matched to a gene; V was cut back by 0 bases and J by 9 bases. The source of the sample is a study of CD8 T cells in ankylosing spondylitis. Study-wide results and caveats: A motif of 7 to 9 highly homologous TCR beta variants was seen as apparently characteristic of ankylosing spondylitis blood. Disease-linked clones reportedly concentrated significantly in matched ankylosing spondylitis synovial fluid.

The rearrangement joins TRBV6-2 or TRBV6-3 to TRBJ2-1, with 7 bases fitting TRBD2. This sequence originates from a male donor with ankylosing spondylitis. Sample: blood, either unsorted or a sorted T cell fraction (not recorded which). The CDR3 DNA reads TGTGCCAGCAGTTACTCGCCAACAAGACTAGCCCTTCTGGCTGAGCAGTTCTTC. As protein: CASSYSPTRLALLAEQFF.